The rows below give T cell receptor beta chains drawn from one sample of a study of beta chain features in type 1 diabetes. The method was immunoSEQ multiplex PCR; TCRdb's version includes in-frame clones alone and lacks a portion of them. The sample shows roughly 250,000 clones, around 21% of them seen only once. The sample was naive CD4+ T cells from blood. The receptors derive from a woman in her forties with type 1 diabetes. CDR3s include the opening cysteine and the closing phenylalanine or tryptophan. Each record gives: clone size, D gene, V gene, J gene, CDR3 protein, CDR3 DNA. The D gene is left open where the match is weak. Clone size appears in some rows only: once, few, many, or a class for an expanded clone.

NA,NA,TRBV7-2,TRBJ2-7,CASSLGIVYEQYF,TGTGCCAGCAGCTTAGGTATCGTCTACGAGCAGTACTTC
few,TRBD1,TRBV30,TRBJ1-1,CAWSPTGSEAFF,TGTGCCTGGAGTCCGACAGGGAGTGAAGCTTTCTTT
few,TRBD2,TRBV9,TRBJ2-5,CASSVSSSGNRRRETQYF,TGTGCCAGCAGCGTATCTTCTAGCGGGAATCGGCGAAGAGAGACCCAGTACTTC
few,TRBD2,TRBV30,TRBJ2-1,CAWRTSGSYNEQFF,TGTGCCTGGAGGACTAGCGGGAGCTACAATGAGCAGTTCTTC
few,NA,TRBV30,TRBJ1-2,CAWSPGDYGYTF,TGTGCCTGGAGTCCCGGAGACTATGGCTACACCTTC
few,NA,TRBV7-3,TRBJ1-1,CASSAQVDTEAFF,TGTGCCAGCAGCGCACAGGTGGACACTGAAGCTTTCTTT
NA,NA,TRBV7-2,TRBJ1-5,CASSLALFQPQHF,TGTGCCAGCAGCTTAGCGCTATTTCAGCCCCAGCATTTT
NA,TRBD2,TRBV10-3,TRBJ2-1,CAISTSDTYNEQFF,TGTGCCATCAGCACTAGCGATACCTACAATGAGCAGTTCTTC
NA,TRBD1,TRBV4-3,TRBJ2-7,CASSQERDSFYEQYF,TGCGCCAGCAGCCAGGAAAGGGACAGTTTTTACGAGCAGTACTTC
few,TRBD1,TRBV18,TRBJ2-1,CASSTTGFAEQFF,TGTGCCAGCTCAACGACAGGGTTTGCTGAGCAGTTCTTC
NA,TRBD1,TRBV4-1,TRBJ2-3,CASSLVGTGSDTQYF,TGCGCCAGCAGCCTCGTCGGGACAGGGTCAGATACGCAGTATTTT